This T cell receptor (beta chain) was recorded in a study of blood T cell repertoires in COVID-19. About the study: The origin of the acute and convalescent COVID-19 samples was the United States, Italy and Spain. PBMCs, B-cell-depleted T cells, or T cells provided the cDNA or gDNA that made up the material.

The CDR3 is made up of 17 amino acids. Germline CDR1 SGDLS, CDR2 YYNGEE. V shed 4 bases and J shed 0 bases, with 17 bases lying between them. In the authors' methods: Reference gene primer amplification gave estimated nucleated cell counts. Sequenced by immunoSEQ multiplex PCR; TCRdb stores in-frame clones only, minus some. D and trimming were read from the DNA, whereas the V and J calls and clone size are those reported in that table. The sample carries under 300,000 clones, roughly 83% recorded once. This TCR was recovered from an elderly man with acute or convalescent COVID-19. Sequenced input: peripheral blood. The chain is built from TRBV9 and TRBJ1-3, with D hard to call. The chain's CDR3 is CASSSPRFDRSGNTIYF. CDR3 DNA: TGTGCCAGCAGCTCACCACGGTTCGATCGCTCTGGAAACACCATATATTTT. Full variable domain (missing parts from reference TRBV9 and TRBJ1-3): DSGVTQTPKHLITATGQRVTLRCSPRSGDLSVYWYQQSLDQGLQFLIQYYNGEERAKGNILERFSAQQFPDLHSELNLSSLELGDSALYFCASSSPRFDRSGNTIYFGEGSWLTVV.